One sample yielded the 5 T cell receptor beta chains listed below, sequenced in a study of graft-versus-host responses after intestinal transplantation. Clones were sequenced by immunoSEQ multiplex PCR, and TCRdb holds only the in-frame ones, with some missing. The top ten hold about 2.2% of the sample, which has about 9,900 clones, 90% to 95% seen once. Sequencing was performed on PBMCs, taken 8 days after intestinal transplant. All receptors derive from a human patient who received an intestinal transplant, so some T cells may come from the graft donor.

The J gene is TRBJ2-1, the V gene TRBV19; weak D call: TRBD2 (6 bases). The CDR3 totals 16 residues. Germline CDR1 is LNHDA and CDR2 is SQIVND (reference sequence). V shed 7 bases and J shed 0 bases, with 16 bases lying between them. The chain's CDR3 is CASTPAGFSSYNEQFF. The CDR3 DNA follows: TGTGCCAGTACCCCAGCGGGTTTCAGCTCCTACAATGAGCAGTTCTTC.

The chain carries TRBV2 and TRBJ2-5; TRBD2 matches 9 bases. Germline lookup yields CDR1 SNHLY and CDR2 FYNNEI. V was pared by 2 bases and J by 2 bases, with 6 bases of the junction left unmatched. There are 16 residues in the CDR3. The CDR3 protein is CASSEPASGAQETQYF. CDR3 DNA sequence: TGTGCCAGCAGTGAACCGGCTAGCGGGGCTCAAGAGACCCAGTACTTC. The full variable domain, completed using reference TRBV2 and TRBJ2-5, is EPEVTQTPSHQVTQMGQEVILRCVPISNHLYFYWYRQILGQKVEFLVSFYNNEISEKSEIFDDQFSVERPDGSNFTLKIRSTKLEDSAMYFCASSEPASGAQETQYFGPGTRLLVL.

The rearrangement links TRBV10-3 to TRBJ2-3, with D possibly being TRBD1 (6 bases). Germline V gene data show CDR1 as ENHRY and CDR2 as SYGVKD. Trimming stripped 3 bases from V and 0 bases from J, with 13 bases between. The CDR3 contains 16 residues. CDR3 region: CAISDPVTGSTDTQYF. CDR3 bases: TGTGCCATCAGTGACCCCGTAACAGGGAGCACAGATACGCAGTATTTT.

The rearrangement uses TRBV9 and TRBJ2-1, with D uncertain. The germline V gene has CDR1 SGDLS and CDR2 YYNGEE. The V end was cut by 0 bases, the J end by 9 bases, with 4 bases between. This CDR3 contains 11 residues. This CDR3 is CASSVGGEQFF. DNA of the CDR3: TGTGCCAGCAGCGTAGGTGGTGAGCAGTTCTTC.

This clone was seen just once. The rearrangement uses TRBV6-1 and TRBJ2-1; 9 bases agree with TRBD1. There are 15 residues in the CDR3. CDR1 is MNHNS and CDR2 is SASEGT in the germline V gene. V shed 4 bases, J shed 7 bases, and the junction held 8 bases outside the gene matches. The CDR3 region is CASSGWTGVVNEQFF. The DNA of the CDR3 is TGTGCCAGCAGTGGCTGGACAGGGGTTGTGAATGAGCAGTTCTTC.